What follows are 15 T cell receptor beta chains derived from one specimen sequenced in a study of blood T cell repertoires in COVID-19. Profiled with immunoSEQ multiplex PCR; TCRdb holds only in-frame clones, not every one. The table lists over 130,000 clones, around 90% of them singletons, with about 4.2% in the top ten. The sequenced material came from peripheral blood. The origin of the receptors is a woman aged 55-69 years with active or convalescent COVID-19.

The gene calls are TRBV30 and TRBJ1-4; 8 positions agree with TRBD1. Germline V CDR1 and CDR2: GTSNPN, SVGIG (reference sequence). V was pared by 2 bases and J by 5 bases, with 4 bases of the junction left unmatched. This CDR3 is built from 14 residues. The CDR3 reads CAWSPDRANEKLFF. Here the CDR3 DNA reads TGTGCCTGGAGTCCGGACAGGGCAAATGAAAAACTGTTTTTT.

The chain links TRBV7-9 to TRBJ1-2; 10 bases line up with TRBD1. The CDR3 length is 18 residues. The ends lost 1 base at V and 2 bases at J; junction bases unmatched: 10. Germline V CDR1 and CDR2: SEHNR, FQNEAQ (reference sequence). In DNA, the CDR3 is TGTGCCAGCAGCTTAGACCCAGGACAGGGGGGATTCAACTATGGCTACACCTTC. It encodes CASSLDPGQGGFNYGYTF.

V gene TRBV19 combines with J gene TRBJ1-3; D remains ambiguous. Germline CDR1 is LNHDA and CDR2 is SQIVND (reference sequence). The length of the CDR3 is 14 residues. Trimming left V 5 bases short and J 2 bases short, with 10 bases between. The CDR3 loop is CASSGRDPGNTIYF. In nucleotides, the CDR3 is TGTGCCAGTAGTGGCCGGGATCCTGGAAACACCATATATTTT.

The V gene is TRBV18, the J gene TRBJ2-2, with D maybe TRBD1 (6 bases). Germline V gene lookup returns CDR1 KGHSH and CDR2 LQKENI. Trimming removed 2 bases from V and 2 bases from J, with 9 bases in between. The CDR3 totals 15 residues. The DNA of the CDR3 is TGTGCCAGCTCACCAGCAGGGGCAAACACCGGGGAGCTGTTTTTT. It codes for CASSPAGANTGELFF. The whole variable domain, remainder taken from reference TRBV18 and TRBJ2-2, is NAGVMQNPRHLVRRRGQEARLRCSPMKGHSHVYWYRQLPEEGLKFMVYLQKENIIDESGMPKERFSAEFPKEGPSILRIQQVVRGDSAAYFCASSPAGANTGELFFGEGSRLTVL.

This chain connects TRBV9 to TRBJ2-5, with no clear D. V lost 0 bases to trimming and J lost 5 bases, with 8 bases between them. Germline CDR1 reads SGDLS; CDR2 reads YYNGEE. The CDR3 spans 13 residues. The CDR3 loop is CASSVAGRETQYF. The CDR3 bases are TGTGCCAGCAGCGTAGCGGGTAGGGAGACCCAGTACTTC.

The CDR3 bases are TGTGCCAGTAGCCTCCGGGTAGCGGGGGGGATTGAGCAGTTCTTC. This codes for CASSLRVAGGIEQFF. V and J are TRBV19 and TRBJ2-1, with 11 bases matching TRBD2. J lost 9 bases, V lost 6 bases, and 10 bases had no gene match. CDR1 LNHDA and CDR2 SQIVND come from the germline V gene (reference sequence). The CDR3 sequence is 15 residues long.

The rearrangement uses TRBV9 and TRBJ1-1; 8 nucleotides line up with TRBD1. V shed 0 bases, J shed 1 base, and the junction held 5 bases outside the gene matches. CDR1 and CDR2 (germline): SGDLS, YYNGEE. The CDR3 is made up of 16 amino acids. CDR3 amino acids: CASSVGVGQGNTEAFF. Here the CDR3 DNA reads TGTGCCAGCAGCGTAGGGGTTGGACAGGGGAACACTGAAGCTTTCTTT.

The rearrangement links TRBV10-3 to TRBJ2-5; possibly TRBD2 for D (5 bases). The CDR3 runs to 14 residues. Per germline, CDR1 ENHRY and CDR2 SYGVKD. Trimming took off 3 bases at V and 2 bases at J, with 10 bases between the two ends. CDR3 DNA: TGTGCCATCAGTGATCCTACGGGGCAAGAGACCCAGTACTTC. Translation: CAISDPTGQETQYF.

The chain couples TRBV4-3 to TRBJ1-2; unclear D gene. V was clipped by 1 base and J by 4 bases, with 13 bases between them. The V gene's germline CDR1 is LGHNA and CDR2 YSLEER. This CDR3 is 15 amino acids long. The CDR3 sequence: CASSQGAGSLYGYTF. CDR3 DNA sequence: TGCGCCAGCAGCCAAGGGGCTGGGAGCCTCTATGGCTACACCTTC.

This chain uses TRBV7-8 with TRBJ2-1; D is possibly TRBD2 (5 bases). Between the trimmed V and J ends, which lost 3 bases and 7 bases, there was a span of 13 bases. Germline-derived CDR1 and CDR2 are SGHVS and FQNEAQ. This CDR3 comprises 14 residues. CDR3 in DNA: TGTGCCAGCAGCTTGAGGGTCCTAGGGAATGAGCAGTTCTTC. Translation: CASSLRVLGNEQFF. Complete variable domain (other parts from reference TRBV7-8 and TRBJ2-1): GAGVSQSPRYKVAKRGQDVALRCDPISGHVSLFWYQQALGQGPEFLTYFQNEAQLDKSGLPSDRFFAERPEGSVSTLKIQRTQQEDSAVYLCASSLRVLGNEQFFGPGTRLTVL.

J is TRBJ2-5 and V is TRBV7-9; TRBD1 matches at 9 bases. The CDR3 extends over 14 amino acids. Germline CDR1 and CDR2: SEHNR and FQNEAQ (reference sequence). J gave up 4 bases and V 4 bases, and 4 bases lay outside the gene matches. The CDR3 coding sequence is TGTGCCAGCAGCTCCAGGACAGGGGTAGAGACCCAGTACTTC. It translates to CASSSRTGVETQYF.

This rearrangement joins TRBV5-1 to TRBJ2-5; TRBD2 agrees at 7 bases. The CDR3 totals 15 residues. J was trimmed by 4 bases and V by 4 bases; bases with no gene match: 10. Germline lookup yields CDR1 SGHRS and CDR2 YFSETQ. The chain's CDR3 is CASSPRWGGGETQYF. CDR3 sequence (DNA): TGCGCCAGCAGCCCAAGATGGGGGGGTGGAGAGACCCAGTACTTC.

The chain joins TRBV5-5 to TRBJ1-3, with a weak D call TRBD1 (5 bases). The CDR3 totals 15 residues. Germline CDR1 reads SGHKS; CDR2 reads YYEKEE (reference sequence). V gave up 2 bases and J gave up 4 bases, with 13 bases separating them. CDR3 sequence: CASSFQGAAGNTIYF. In DNA form, the CDR3 reads TGTGCCAGCAGCTTCCAAGGGGCGGCGGGAAACACCATATATTTT.

This clone has more than one count but fewer than ten. A read error may produce the germline difference seen at one junction end. This chain links TRBV3-1 (or the pseudogene TRBV3-2) with TRBJ2-4; TRBD2 matches 9 bases. Germline CDR1 and CDR2: LGHDT and YNNKEL (reference sequence). This CDR3 is built from 15 residues. The CDR3 loop reads CASSQAGGAAGGLWF. CDR3 in DNA: TGTGCCAGCAGCCAAGCCGGGGGTGCAGCGGGGGGCCTATGGTTC.

The chain couples TRBV10-3 to TRBJ1-2; D possibly corresponds to TRBD1 (6 bases). The germline V and J ends were trimmed by 6 bases and 0 bases, with 14 bases remaining between them. CDR1 ENHRY and CDR2 SYGVKD come from the germline V gene. The CDR3 extends over 15 amino acids. The CDR3 is CAIRLDSVPNYGYTF. For the CDR3, the DNA is TGTGCCATCAGACTGGACAGCGTCCCTAACTATGGCTACACCTTC.